Below, 18 T cell receptor beta chains from the same sample are listed, as sequenced in a study of T-cell memory formation after mild COVID-19. TCRdb re-analysed the 5' RACE reads in MiXCR, keeping a single row per CDR3 protein. In the table there are around 250,000 distinct CDR3 sequences, 7.5% to 10% of which are singletons. Sequencing input: PBMCs or a T cell subset sorted from them (not recorded which). The receptors here all came from a man younger than 30 who had mild COVID-19 (a few samples of this study predate the infection). Cell type and time point are not known.

The chain is built from TRBV29-1 and TRBJ1-2; 7 nucleotides line up with TRBD1. Germline-derived CDR1 and CDR2 are SQVTM and ANQGSEA. The CDR3 loop spans 11 amino acids. With V trimmed by 2 bases and J by 8 bases, 2 bases remained unmatched. In nucleotides, the CDR3 is TGCAGCGTTGAACAGGGGGGCGGCTACACCTTC. It codes for CSVEQGGGYTF.

Remarks on this clonotype: With a much larger clone just one base away, this may be a read error. This sequence joins TRBV12-3 or TRBV12-4 and TRBJ2-3; D is undetermined. With 3 bases removed from V and 7 bases from J, the gap between germline ends came to 11 bases. The CDR3 loop spans 13 amino acids. CDR3 residues: CASSFGVLYTQYF. CDR3 nucleotide sequence: TGTGCCAGCAGTTTTGGGGTGTTGTATACGCAGTATTTT.

This clonotype has ten or more counts. The chain is built from TRBV5-1 and TRBJ2-1, with 8 bases matching TRBD1. The CDR3 sequence is 15 residues long. With 3 bases clipped from V and 6 bases from J, the junction kept 8 bases outside the gene matches. CDR1 and CDR2 (germline): SGHRS, YFSETQ. The CDR3 spells CASSSTGVEGNEQFF. The CDR3 DNA is TGCGCCAGCAGCTCGACAGGGGTTGAGGGCAATGAGCAGTTCTTC.

This clonotype came up a few times. The chain is built from TRBV5-1 and TRBJ2-5; 9 bases fit TRBD2. The J segment lost 5 bases and the V segment lost 2 bases, leaving 7 bases of the junction unmatched. CDR1 is SGHRS, CDR2 YFSETQ, per germline. The CDR3 extends over 15 amino acids. The CDR3 DNA reads TGCGCCAGCAGCTTCCTAGCGGGGAGCGAGGAGACCCAGTACTTC. Translation gives CASSFLAGSEETQYF.

The chain links TRBV5-1 to TRBJ1-1, with D maybe TRBD1 (6 bases). Germline CDR1 reads SGHRS; CDR2 reads YFSETQ. The CDR3 sequence is 14 residues long. The V gene lost 0 bases and the J gene lost 6 bases, with 12 bases spanning the gap. CDR3 nucleotide sequence: TGCGCCAGCAGCTTGGTGGCAGGGGCGGCTGAAGCTTTCTTT. Translated, it gives CASSLVAGAAEAFF.

The chain carries TRBV12-3 or TRBV12-4 and TRBJ1-2; D gene ambiguous. The length of the CDR3 is 14 residues. Trimming took off 0 bases at V and 3 bases at J, with 8 bases between the two ends. CDR3 sequence (DNA): TGTGCCAGCAGTTTAGCGCGTTCTGACTATGGCTACACCTTC. Protein sequence: CASSLARSDYGYTF.

This clonotype came up many times. The rearrangement links TRBV24-1 to TRBJ2-2, with D perhaps given as TRBD1 or TRBD2 (6 bases each). Germline V gene lookup returns CDR1 KGHDR and CDR2 SFDVKD. Trimming left V 5 bases short and J 0 bases short, with 15 bases between. This CDR3 is built from 17 residues. The CDR3 here is CATSGSRGGPNTGELFF. The CDR3 DNA is TGTGCCACCAGTGGCTCGAGAGGGGGGCCGAACACCGGGGAGCTGTTTTTT.

This clonotype appeared a few times. J is TRBJ2-7 and V is TRBV7-9, with 12 bases identical to TRBD2. This CDR3 has 17 residues. The V segment lost 4 bases and the J segment 3 bases; nucleotides outside the gene matches: 10. CDR1 is SEHNR and CDR2 is FQNEAQ in the germline V gene (reference sequence). As DNA, the CDR3 is TGTGCCAGCAGCTCATTGACTAGCGGGGGTGTCGTCTACGAGCAGTACGTC. Amino acid sequence: CASSSLTSGGVVYEQYV.

This clonotype has only a few counts. The rearrangement joins TRBV9 to TRBJ2-5; tentative D call: TRBD2 (6 bases). Trimming stripped 2 bases from V and 5 bases from J, with 16 bases between. The germline V gene has CDR1 SGDLS and CDR2 YYNGEE. There are 15 residues in the CDR3. This CDR3 reads CASSVSGGAGETQYF. In DNA, the CDR3 is TGTGCCAGCAGCGTCTCCGGGGGTGCCGGGGAGACCCAGTACTTC.

The rearrangement joins TRBV11-2 to TRBJ1-1; 8 positions agree with TRBD1. The germline gives CDR1 SGHAT, CDR2 FQNNGV. After removal of 5 bases from V and 11 bases from J, the junction contained 10 bases not matched to a gene. The CDR3 loop spans 13 amino acids. CDR3 region: CASSPDRGTWAFF. The CDR3 DNA sequence: TGTGCCAGCAGCCCAGACAGGGGCACCTGGGCTTTCTTT.

The chain joins TRBV4-2 to TRBJ1-6; D gene ambiguous. Per germline, CDR1 LGHNA and CDR2 YNFKEQ. There are 12 residues in the CDR3. Trimming removed 8 bases from V and 7 bases from J, with 9 bases in between. This CDR3 is CASGVGNSPLHF. For the CDR3, the DNA is TGTGCCAGCGGGGTGGGAAATTCACCCCTCCACTTT.

V is TRBV4-2 and J is TRBJ1-5, with D tentatively TRBD1 (5 bases). CDR1 is LGHNA and CDR2 is YNFKEQ in the germline V gene. Trimming removed 2 bases at V and 5 bases at J, with 7 bases between. The CDR3 runs to 13 residues. The CDR3 bases are TGTGCCAGCAGCCAATTGGGGGATCAGCCCCAGCATTTT. It encodes CASSQLGDQPQHF.

This sequence joins TRBV6-1 and TRBJ1-2; D unclear. CDR1 and CDR2 (germline): MNHNS, SASEGT. With 4 bases removed from V and 6 bases from J, the gap between germline ends came to 6 bases. The CDR3 spans 11 residues. The CDR3 sequence: CASSVRDGYTF. As DNA, the CDR3 is TGTGCCAGCAGTGTGAGGGATGGCTACACCTTC.

This clonotype has a count of ten or more. The rearrangement uses TRBV7-3 and TRBJ2-1, with 10 bases lining up with TRBD1. The trim removed 5 bases at V and 6 bases at J, leaving 4 bases unmatched. This CDR3 comprises 14 residues. Germline CDR1 reads SGHTA; CDR2 reads FQGTGA. The CDR3 sequence is CASSLGQGGNEQFF. The CDR3 nucleotides read TGTGCCAGCAGCCTCGGACAGGGGGGCAATGAGCAGTTCTTC.

This clonotype was detected only a few times. The chain recombines TRBV20-1 with TRBJ2-5, with D perhaps matching TRBD1 (6 bases). This CDR3 spans 16 amino acids. Trimming cost V 5 bases and J 2 bases, with 21 bases left between them. Per germline, CDR1 DFQATT and CDR2 SNEGSKA (reference sequence). This chain's CDR3 is CSAAQARGVGQETQYF. The DNA for the CDR3 is TGCAGTGCTGCTCAAGCCAGGGGTGTGGGACAAGAGACCCAGTACTTC.

J is TRBJ1-1 and V is TRBV3-1, with no clear D. The length of the CDR3 is 14 residues. Trimming shortened V by 2 bases and J by 2 bases, and 9 bases separated the two germline ends. Germline V gene sequence: CDR1 LGHDT, CDR2 YNNKEL (reference sequence). The chain's CDR3 is CASSQLIANTEAFF. The DNA for the CDR3 is TGTGCCAGCAGCCAACTGATAGCCAACACTGAAGCTTTCTTT.

This clonotype was seen repeatedly, ten times or more. The chain is built from TRBV7-9 and TRBJ2-1; D uncertain. The germline CDR1 and CDR2 sequences are SEHNR and FQNEAQ (reference sequence). The CDR3 covers 12 residues. The V end was cut by 7 bases, the J end by 3 bases, with 7 bases between. The CDR3 here is CASTQLYNEQFF. In DNA, the CDR3 is TGTGCCAGCACCCAACTCTACAATGAGCAGTTCTTC.

The V and J genes are TRBV2 and TRBJ2-5; the D gene is possibly TRBD1 (6 bases). Germline V gene lookup returns CDR1 SNHLY and CDR2 FYNNEI. Deletions cut 8 bases from V and 2 bases from J, with 6 bases between. This CDR3 has 11 amino acids. This CDR3 is CASGQQETQYF. In DNA, the CDR3 is TGTGCCAGCGGACAGCAAGAGACCCAGTACTTC. Filled out from reference TRBV2 and TRBJ2-5, the complete variable domain reads EPEVTQTPSHQVTQMGQEVILRCVPISNHLYFYWYRQILGQKVEFLVSFYNNEISEKSEIFDDQFSVERPDGSNFTLKIRSTKLEDSAMYFCASGQQETQYFGPGTRLLVL.